A single sample gave rise to the 2 T cell receptor beta chains below, sequenced in a study of blood T cell repertoires in COVID-19. The protocol was immunoSEQ multiplex PCR, while the TCRdb copy is restricted to in-frame clones and leaves out a portion. The sample yields approximately 160,000 clones, roughly nine tenths seen once. The sequencing input was PBMCs or T cells enriched from blood (not recorded which). The receptors stem from a woman aged 45-65 years who had recovered from COVID-19.

This chain joins TRBV30 and TRBJ1-1; the D is unclear. The V gene lost 2 bases and the J gene lost 5 bases, with 9 bases spanning the gap. Germline V lookup: CDR1 GTSNPN, CDR2 SVGIG (reference sequence). The CDR3 is 12 amino acids. CDR3 protein: CAWSSDWTEAFF. The CDR3 coding sequence is TGTGCCTGGAGTTCCGACTGGACTGAAGCTTTCTTT.

This chain joins TRBV30 and TRBJ2-1, with D possibly being TRBD1 (6 bases). The CDR3 covers 15 residues. Trimming stripped 0 bases from V and 3 bases from J, with 12 bases between. Germline V gives CDR1 GTSNPN, CDR2 SVGIG (reference sequence). Here the CDR3 reads CAWSVQGLNYNEQFF. CDR3 nucleotide sequence: TGTGCCTGGAGTGTACAGGGTTTAAACTACAATGAGCAGTTCTTC.